Each of the 4 T cell receptor beta chains below was sequenced from the same sample in a study of T cells and Merkel cell carcinoma outcomes. Profiled with immunoSEQ multiplex PCR; TCRdb holds only in-frame clones, not every one. The sample holds fewer than 20,000 clones, approximately 87% seen once. Sequencing was performed on tumor tissue from Merkel cell carcinoma. The receptors stem from a human donor with Merkel cell carcinoma.

This chain uses TRBV6-6 with TRBJ1-2, with D hard to call. The CDR3 sequence is 13 residues long. Germline V gives CDR1 MNHNY, CDR2 SVGAGI (reference sequence). Trimming took 7 bases from V and 0 from J, leaving 9 bases between them. The CDR3 reads CASNKASNYGYTF. The CDR3 region has the DNA TGTGCCAGCAATAAAGCCTCTAACTATGGCTACACCTTC.

V usage is TRBV11-2 and J usage is TRBJ1-1; possibly TRBD1 for D (5 bases). V was pared by 5 bases and J by 3 bases, with 19 bases between. This CDR3 has 16 residues. Germline CDR1 is SGHAT and CDR2 is FQNNGV. The CDR3 sequence: CASSLLLRGGDTEAFF. The CDR3, as DNA: TGTGCCAGCAGCCTACTCCTGCGGGGGGGTGACACTGAAGCTTTCTTT.

The chain recombines TRBV5-1 with TRBJ2-7; 13 nucleotides align to TRBD2. Germline V lookup: CDR1 SGHRS, CDR2 YFSETQ. V was clipped by 5 bases and J by 6 bases; unmatched bases: 8. This CDR3 region has 15 residues. This CDR3 is CASSPTSGRAGEQYF. CDR3 nucleotide sequence: TGCGCCAGCAGTCCCACTAGCGGGAGGGCCGGCGAGCAGTACTTC.

This clone was found once. V is TRBV20-1 and J is TRBJ1-2; no clear D gene. The CDR3 extends over 11 amino acids. Per germline, CDR1 DFQATT and CDR2 SNEGSKA (reference sequence). V was cut by 6 bases and J by 2 bases, with 7 bases left in between. Here the CDR3 reads CSADSNYGYTF. The CDR3 bases are TGCAGTGCCGACTCGAACTATGGCTACACCTTC.